A single sample gave rise to the 30 T cell receptor beta chains below, sequenced in a study of control samples from healthy donors and cancer patients. Libraries were prepared by immunoSEQ multiplex PCR; TCRdb keeps only in-frame clonotypes and omits some of them. The profile shows about 180,000 clones, roughly 92% of them singletons. The sample comprised blood. The receptors were gathered from a woman aged 18-29 years in good health.

This clone appeared a single time. This CDR3 is CASSYSWGIRVTLDYEQFF. CDR3 coding DNA: TGTGCCAGCAGTTACTCCTGGGGAATTCGGGTAACACTCGACTATGAGCAGTTCTTC. V usage is TRBV6-2 or TRBV6-3 and J usage is TRBJ2-1; D is undetermined. V lost 0 bases and J 8 bases, leaving 26 bases between the germline ends. From germline, CDR1 is MNHEY and CDR2 SVGEGT. The CDR3 length is 19 residues.

This chain links TRBV6-2 or TRBV6-3 with TRBJ2-6; no clear D gene. Germline CDR1 reads MNHEY; CDR2 reads SVGEGT. This CDR3 is built from 15 residues. V lost 6 bases and J 1 base, leaving 10 bases between the germline ends. In nucleotides, the CDR3 is TGTGCCAGCAGCCCCTCGGAGTCTGGGGCCAACGTCCTGACTTTC. As protein: CASSPSESGANVLTF.

The rearrangement joins TRBV6-2 or TRBV6-3 to TRBJ2-5; 9 nucleotides agree with TRBD2. V trimming: 5 bases; J trimming: 4 bases; junction bases outside the gene matches: 17. Germline-derived CDR1 and CDR2 are MNHEY and SVGEGT. This CDR3 has 18 residues. The CDR3 region is CASSDPRGAGGLIETQYF. CDR3 nucleotide sequence: TGTGCCAGCAGTGACCCCCGGGGTGCGGGGGGGCTCATAGAGACCCAGTACTTC.

The chain employs TRBV7-2 and TRBJ1-5; a weak D match, TRBD1 (5 bases). The CDR3 has 18 amino acids. The V gene's germline CDR1 is SGHTA and CDR2 FQGNSA. V lost 0 bases to trimming and J lost 2 bases, with 17 bases between them. CDR3 loop: CASSLAPVTAARNQPQHF. The CDR3, as DNA: TGTGCCAGCAGCTTAGCGCCGGTGACAGCGGCCCGCAATCAGCCCCAGCATTTT. Based on the CDR3 plus reference TRBV7-2 and TRBJ1-5, the full variable domain is GAGVSQSPSNKVTEKGKDVELRCDPISGHTALYWYRQSLGQGLEFLIYFQGNSAPDKSGLPSDRFSAERTGGSVSTLTIQRTQQEDSAVYLCASSLAPVTAARNQPQHFGDGTRLSIL.

The chain couples TRBV9 to TRBJ1-5, with TRBD1 matching over 8 bases. The CDR3 spans 16 residues. In germline, CDR1 is SGDLS, CDR2 YYNGEE. Trimming removed 2 bases from V and 4 bases from J; junction bases left unmatched: 8. The DNA for the CDR3 is TGTGCCAGCAGCGTCGACGACAGGGGCGGTAATCAGCCCCAGCATTTT. Residues: CASSVDDRGGNQPQHF. The whole variable domain, filled in from reference TRBV9 and TRBJ1-5, reads DSGVTQTPKHLITATGQRVTLRCSPRSGDLSVYWYQQSLDQGLQFLIQYYNGEERAKGNILERFSAQQFPDLHSELNLSSLELGDSALYFCASSVDDRGGNQPQHFGDGTRLSIL.

The chain uses TRBV5-4 and TRBJ1-3; D is possibly TRBD1 (5 bases). This CDR3 has 13 residues. The V gene's germline CDR1 is SGHNT and CDR2 YYREEE (reference sequence). Trimming shortened V by 2 bases and J by 8 bases, and 11 bases separated the two germline ends. Written as DNA, the CDR3 is TGTGCCAGCAGCTTCCAAGGGGAGGACACCATATATTTT. This sequence encodes CASSFQGEDTIYF.

J is TRBJ1-6 and V is TRBV19; the D is unclear. This CDR3 contains 14 residues. The V end lost 4 bases, the J end lost 9 bases, and 13 bases lay between the germline ends. The germline V gene encodes CDR1 LNHDA and CDR2 SQIVND (reference sequence). Here the CDR3 DNA reads TGTGCCAGTAGTAACCCTAATTATGGTTCACCCCTCCACTTT. Its protein product is CASSNPNYGSPLHF.

This chain joins TRBV6-4 and TRBJ1-1, with 11 bases matching TRBD1. CDR1 and CDR2 from the germline V gene are MRHNA and SNTAGT. The CDR3 contains 17 residues. V gave up 6 bases and J gave up 4 bases; unmatched junction bases: 13. The CDR3 DNA reads as TGTGCCAGCAGAACAGGACAGGGGGCAAAGAGGTTCACTGAAGCTTTCTTT. Amino acids: CASRTGQGAKRFTEAFF.

This sequence joins TRBV7-2 and TRBJ1-3; D unresolved. Between the trimmed V and J ends, which lost 2 bases and 0 bases, there was a span of 8 bases. The CDR3 covers 15 residues. The germline gives CDR1 SGHTA, CDR2 FQGNSA. This CDR3 is CASSLILGSGNTIYF. The CDR3, as DNA: TGTGCCAGCAGCTTAATATTGGGCTCTGGAAACACCATATATTTT.

This clone was counted a single time. The rearrangement uses TRBV6-6 and TRBJ2-7; D possibly matches TRBD1 or TRBD2 (5 bases each). The CDR3 contains 15 residues. The V and J ends lost 2 bases and 6 bases respectively, with 17 bases between them. Germline V lookup: CDR1 MNHNY, CDR2 SVGAGI (reference sequence). The CDR3 sequence is CASSYEGRRISEQYF. CDR3 sequence (DNA): TGTGCCAGCAGTTACGAGGGGCGGCGGATTTCCGAGCAGTACTTC.

This chain links TRBV3-1 (or the pseudogene TRBV3-2) with TRBJ2-7, with 12 bases lining up with TRBD1. The CDR3 extends over 15 amino acids. J was trimmed by 5 bases and V by 5 bases; bases with no gene match: 7. The germline V gene has CDR1 LGHDT and CDR2 YNNKEL (reference sequence). CDR3: CASSGWDRGPHEQYF. The DNA for the CDR3 is TGTGCCAGCAGCGGATGGGACAGGGGGCCCCACGAGCAGTACTTC.

The chain combines TRBV7-2 with TRBJ1-1; no definite D call. V was pared by 2 bases and J by 4 bases, with 8 bases between. CDR3 length: 13 amino acids. The V gene's germline CDR1 is SGHTA and CDR2 FQGNSA. This chain's CDR3 is CASSLIRATEAFF. The DNA for the CDR3 is TGTGCCAGCAGCTTAATTAGGGCCACTGAAGCTTTCTTT.

This rearrangement joins TRBV18 to TRBJ2-7, with D perhaps matching TRBD1 (6 bases). V was trimmed by 6 bases and J by 0 bases, leaving 24 bases between them. Germline V gene lookup returns CDR1 KGHSH and CDR2 LQKENI. The CDR3 runs to 18 residues. The CDR3: CASSPAPLGAPDSYEQYF. The DNA for the CDR3 is TGTGCCAGCTCCCCAGCACCATTGGGGGCCCCGGACTCCTACGAGCAGTACTTC.

With regard to this clone: Its ends do not fully match the called genes, so a read error is possible. This chain joins TRBV12-3 or TRBV12-4 and TRBJ1-1; the D is unclear. This CDR3 region has 12 residues. This CDR3 reads CASSLVKTEAFF. The CDR3 nucleotides are TGTGCCAGCAGTCTGGTGAAGACTGAAGCTTTCTTT.

The chain recombines TRBV18 with TRBJ1-1; D might be TRBD1 (5 bases). Germline CDR1 is KGHSH and CDR2 is LQKENI. Trimming removed 3 bases at V and 1 base at J, with 12 bases between. The CDR3 extends over 15 amino acids. In DNA, the CDR3 is TGTGCCAGCTCACCCCAGGGAGGAAGGAACACTGAAGCTTTCTTT. This encodes CASSPQGGRNTEAFF.

The chain recombines TRBV3-1 (or the pseudogene TRBV3-2) with TRBJ1-2; D is perhaps TRBD1 (6 bases). Germline V lookup: CDR1 LGHDT, CDR2 YNNKEL (reference sequence). V dropped 4 bases and J dropped 0 bases, with 9 bases sitting between them. CDR3 size: 14 residues. In nucleotides, the CDR3 is TGTGCCAGCAGCCGGGACACATCTAACTATGGCTACACCTTC. Translating gives CASSRDTSNYGYTF.

The CDR3 spells CASSSTGEPNYGYTF. The CDR3 bases are TGTGCCAGCAGTTCGACAGGGGAACCCAACTATGGCTACACCTTC. This chain connects TRBV28 to TRBJ1-2; TRBD1 matches at 8 bases. Trimming at V came to 4 bases and at J to 2 bases, leaving 6 bases not matched to a gene. Germline V gene sequence: CDR1 MDHEN, CDR2 SYDVKM. The CDR3 spans 15 residues.

The chain couples TRBV7-3 to TRBJ1-6; the D gene is possibly TRBD1 (5 bases). Trimming took off 3 bases at V and 6 bases at J, with 15 bases between the two ends. Germline V gene data show CDR1 as SGHTA and CDR2 as FQGTGA. This CDR3 has 16 amino acids. The DNA for the CDR3 is TGTGCCAGCAGCTTGGGTAGAGGGACGTCTAATTCACCCCTCCACTTT. It codes for CASSLGRGTSNSPLHF.

This chain connects TRBV19 to TRBJ2-2, with 8 nucleotides matching TRBD1. Germline CDR1 is LNHDA and CDR2 is SQIVND (reference sequence). The CDR3 is 14 amino acids. The V and J ends lost 8 bases and 6 bases, in that order; junction bases with no gene match: 8. Here the CDR3 DNA reads TGTGCCAGTGTAGACAGGGGTGATGCCGGGGAGCTGTTTTTT. Translated: CASVDRGDAGELFF.

This clone was recorded a few times. This chain links TRBV6-5 with TRBJ1-1, with D possibly being TRBD1 (5 bases). Trimming pared 2 bases from V and 11 bases from J, leaving 9 bases between. The germline gives CDR1 MNHEY, CDR2 SVGAGI. The CDR3 loop spans 11 amino acids. The CDR3 here is CASSYGAVAFF. The CDR3 coding sequence is TGTGCCAGCAGTTACGGGGCTGTCGCTTTCTTT.

The gene calls are TRBV29-1 and TRBJ1-1; no firm D call. CDR1 and CDR2 from the germline V gene are SQVTM and ANQGSEA. Trimming removed 5 bases from V and 1 base from J, with 5 bases in between. This CDR3 spans 11 amino acids. Written as DNA, the CDR3 is TGCAGCGTTAGGGCGAACACTGAAGCTTTCTTT. It codes for CSVRANTEAFF.

The gene calls are TRBV28 and TRBJ2-7; TRBD2 aligns across 10 bases. CDR3 length: 14 amino acids. V shed 5 bases, J shed 2 bases, and the junction held 3 bases outside the gene matches. Germline V gene lookup returns CDR1 MDHEN and CDR2 SYDVKM. The CDR3 DNA reads as TGTGCCAGCAGTAGCAGCGGGAGGGCCTACGAGCAGTACTTC. It specifies CASSSSGRAYEQYF.

The chain has TRBV6-2 or TRBV6-3 and TRBJ1-5; D perhaps matches TRBD1 (6 bases). With 5 bases removed from V and 0 bases from J, the gap between germline ends came to 17 bases. There are 17 residues in the CDR3. Germline values: CDR1 MNHEY, CDR2 SVGEGT. The CDR3 is CASSLPQGTFSNQPQHF. CDR3 nucleotide sequence: TGTGCCAGCAGTCTGCCTCAGGGGACTTTTAGCAATCAGCCCCAGCATTTT.

The chain carries TRBV2 and TRBJ2-7, with D perhaps being TRBD1 or TRBD2 (6 bases each). The CDR3 totals 15 residues. Germline V gives CDR1 SNHLY, CDR2 FYNNEI. V lost 7 bases and J 0 bases, leaving 16 bases between the germline ends. CDR3 nucleotide sequence: TGTGCCAGCACCAAAGGGGGGTCTTTCTCCTACGAGCAGTACTTC. It specifies CASTKGGSFSYEQYF.

In the case of this clone: Other DNA sequences in this sample translate to the same CDR3. The V call is TRBV12-3 or TRBV12-4, the J call TRBJ1-1; tentatively, D is TRBD1 (5 bases). V dropped 3 bases and J dropped 0 bases, with 5 bases sitting between them. The CDR3 sequence is 13 residues long. Here the CDR3 DNA reads TGTGCCAGCAGTTTCAGGGTGAACACTGAAGCTTTCTTT. It codes for CASSFRVNTEAFF.

The chain links TRBV3-1 (or the pseudogene TRBV3-2) to TRBJ2-5; the match to TRBD2 covers 9 bases. The germline gives CDR1 LGHDT, CDR2 YNNKEL (reference sequence). The CDR3 consists of 14 residues. V shed 5 bases, J shed 5 bases, and the junction held 6 bases outside the gene matches. The CDR3 nucleotides are TGTGCCAGCAGCTCGAGCGGGGGGTCGGAGACCCAGTACTTC. Translation: CASSSSGGSETQYF.

The V and J genes are TRBV27 and TRBJ2-1; 14 bases are shared with TRBD2. From germline, CDR1 is MNHEY and CDR2 SMNVEV (reference sequence). This CDR3 contains 17 residues. The junction had 4 bases not matched to a gene; V was cut back by 6 bases and J by 0 bases. The CDR3, as DNA: TGTGCCAGCAGCAGACTAGCGGGAGGGAGCTCCTACAATGAGCAGTTCTTC. This translates into CASSRLAGGSSYNEQFF.

This chain joins TRBV11-3 and TRBJ2-2; the D is unclear. Germline assignment: CDR1 SGHNT and CDR2 YENEEA. The CDR3 is 14 amino acids. Trimming stripped 1 base from V and 8 bases from J, with 11 bases between. DNA of the CDR3: TGTGCCAGCAGCTTAGGGGCCTATGCAGGGGAGCTGTTTTTT. Protein: CASSLGAYAGELFF.

The chain combines TRBV5-4 with TRBJ2-3; 7 bases agree with TRBD2. The CDR3 extends over 12 amino acids. V was pared by 9 bases and J by 4 bases, with 5 bases of the junction left unmatched. CDR1 is SGHNT and CDR2 is YYREEE in the germline V gene (reference sequence). The CDR3 region is CANGAGADTQYF. The CDR3 region has the DNA TGTGCCAACGGGGCGGGAGCAGATACGCAGTATTTT. The complete variable domain, with remaining parts taken from reference TRBV5-4 and TRBJ2-3, reads ETGVTQSPTHLIKTRGQQVTLRCSSQSGHNTVSWYQQALGQGPQFIFQYYREEENGRGNFPPRFSGLQFPNYSSELNVNALELDDSALYLCANGAGADTQYFGPGTRLTVL.

The chain has TRBV7-9 and TRBJ2-1, with TRBD2 as a possible D gene (5 bases). Germline lookup yields CDR1 SEHNR and CDR2 FQNEAQ (reference sequence). V lost 4 bases, J lost 2 bases, and 12 bases lay in between. This CDR3 is 15 amino acids long. In nucleotides, the CDR3 is TGTGCCAGCAGCTACTCTAGCACCACCTACAATGAGCAGTTCTTC. Protein product: CASSYSSTTYNEQFF.